This passage covers 24 T cell receptor beta chains from one sample sequenced in a study of T cell responses to AZD1222 COVID-19 vaccine. Assay used: immunoSEQ multiplex PCR; TCRdb lists only in-frame clones, some missing. The sample lists 140,000 to 150,000 clones; about 87% were seen once. Specimen: peripheral blood, collected on day 0 of AZD1222 vaccination. These receptors were collected from an adult in good health.

The CDR3 region is CASSLRGRGTGEQYF. Written as DNA, the CDR3 is TGTGCCAGCAGCTTACGCGGGCGGGGGACGGGCGAGCAGTACTTC. The chain employs TRBV7-3 and TRBJ2-7; 7 bases agree with TRBD2. The V gene end was trimmed by 2 bases and the J gene end by 6 bases; junction bases not matched to a gene: 10. CDR3 length: 15 residues. Germline lookup yields CDR1 SGHTA and CDR2 FQGTGA.

Here the CDR3 DNA reads TGTGCCAGCTCACCAGGACAGGGTAACAGGTCACCCCTCCACTTT. Translation: CASSPGQGNRSPLHF. The chain has TRBV18 and TRBJ1-6; 8 nucleotides match TRBD1. Germline V gives CDR1 KGHSH, CDR2 LQKENI. The CDR3 sequence is 15 residues long. Unmatched junction bases numbered 7, after V lost 2 bases and J lost 10 bases.

This clone has more than one count but fewer than ten. The CDR3 DNA is TGTGCCAGCAGTAAAGGAGAGACCCAGTACTTC. Translated, it gives CASSKGETQYF. The chain has TRBV11-3 and TRBJ2-5; D unclear. The CDR3 contains 11 residues. V lost 6 bases and J lost 4, with 6 bases in between. Germline V lookup: CDR1 SGHNT, CDR2 YENEEA.

The chain combines TRBV6-2 or TRBV6-3 with TRBJ1-2; D unclear. The CDR3 contains 20 residues. Trimming removed 0 bases from V and 6 bases from J, with 29 bases in between. Germline V lookup: CDR1 MNHEY, CDR2 SVGEGT. CDR3 loop: CASSYSIGSPSRSAKNGYTF. The CDR3 region has the DNA TGTGCCAGCAGTTACTCGATCGGGAGCCCCTCCCGTTCTGCTAAGAATGGCTACACCTTC.

This clone was counted a single time. The J gene is TRBJ2-4, the V gene TRBV14; D is undetermined. Per germline, CDR1 SGHDN and CDR2 FVKESK. There are 16 residues in the CDR3. Trimming removed 4 bases from V and 0 bases from J, with 13 bases in between. CDR3 sequence reads: CASSPLSRVAKNIQYF. Here the CDR3 DNA reads TGTGCCAGCAGCCCGCTATCCCGGGTAGCCAAAAACATTCAGTACTTC.

This clone was detected only a few times. The CDR3 reads CASSQNSNNEQFF. CDR3 DNA: TGCGCCAGCAGCCAGAACTCAAACAATGAGCAGTTCTTC. This chain uses TRBV5-1 with TRBJ2-1; D call uncertain. Germline loops: CDR1 SGHRS, CDR2 YFSETQ. The CDR3 is 13 residues long. Trimming removed 4 bases at V and 5 bases at J, with 10 bases between.

This clone was seen once. The sample holds other DNA sequences that translate to the same CDR3. The genes are TRBV10-3 and TRBJ1-5; D gene ambiguous. Trimming pared 3 bases from V and 2 bases from J, leaving 8 bases between. Germline V lookup: CDR1 ENHRY, CDR2 SYGVKD. The CDR3 spans 14 residues. CDR3 bases: TGTGCCATCAGTGAACGAGAAGGCAATCAGCCCCAGCATTTT. This gives the protein CAISEREGNQPQHF.

This chain uses TRBV5-6 with TRBJ2-7; 7 bases fit TRBD2. V lost 4 bases to trimming and J lost 9 bases; unmatched junction nucleotides: 16. The CDR3 loop spans 15 amino acids. Looked up from germline, CDR1 is SGHDT and CDR2 is YYEEEE. CDR3 in amino acids: CASSRFGTGEGVQYF. Written as DNA, the CDR3 is TGTGCCAGCAGCCGATTTGGGACCGGGGAGGGTGTGCAGTACTTC.

The chain has TRBV2 and TRBJ1-1; D remains ambiguous. Per the germline V gene, CDR1 is SNHLY and CDR2 is FYNNEI. V was shortened by 7 bases and J by 7 bases, with 13 bases between the two germline ends. This CDR3 is 12 amino acids long. DNA for the CDR3: TGTGCCAGCAAGCTGCAGGAGTTTGAAGCTTTCTTT. Translated: CASKLQEFEAFF.

The V and J genes are TRBV11-3 and TRBJ2-1, with TRBD2 identical over 8 bases. Looked up from germline, CDR1 is SGHNT and CDR2 is YENEEA. The CDR3 loop spans 13 amino acids. With 4 bases clipped from V and 7 bases from J, the junction kept 3 bases outside the gene matches. CDR3 protein: CASSSGGANEQFF. DNA for the CDR3: TGTGCCAGCAGCTCCGGGGGGGCGAATGAGCAGTTCTTC.

The CDR3 DNA sequence: TGTGCCAGCAGCTTAACTCCGGTTGGGGATACGCAGTATTTT. Protein: CASSLTPVGDTQYF. The gene calls are TRBV7-8 and TRBJ2-3; D is uncertain. The germline V gene encodes CDR1 SGHVS and CDR2 FQNEAQ. This CDR3 spans 14 amino acids. With 2 bases removed from V and 6 bases from J, the gap between germline ends came to 12 bases.

The chain couples TRBV19 to TRBJ2-6; TRBD1 agrees at 8 bases. The CDR3 consists of 17 residues. V was pared by 4 bases and J by 0 bases, with 5 bases of the junction left unmatched. From germline, CDR1 is LNHDA and CDR2 SQIVND (reference sequence). This CDR3 reads CASSRTGTGSGANVLTF. For the CDR3, the DNA is TGTGCCAGTAGTAGAACCGGGACAGGCTCTGGGGCCAACGTCCTGACTTTC.

The J gene is TRBJ1-4, the V gene TRBV2; 9 bases line up with TRBD1. The CDR3 is 14 residues long. The V and J ends lost 3 bases and 8 bases, in that order; junction bases with no gene match: 4. Germline lookup yields CDR1 SNHLY and CDR2 FYNNEI. The CDR3 spells CASSDRTGDEKLFF. CDR3 in DNA: TGTGCCAGCAGTGACCGGACAGGGGACGAAAAACTGTTTTTT.

J is TRBJ2-7 and V is TRBV20-1, with D unresolved. Trimming removed 8 bases from V and 1 base from J, with 9 bases in between. Per germline, CDR1 DFQATT and CDR2 SNEGSKA (reference sequence). The CDR3 is 11 amino acids. This CDR3 reads CSFQVSYEQYF. The DNA for the CDR3 is TGCAGTTTTCAGGTTTCCTACGAGCAGTACTTC.

The chain recombines TRBV6-2 or TRBV6-3 with TRBJ2-3; TRBD1 might be the D (5 bases). CDR1 MNHEY and CDR2 SVGEGT come from the germline V gene. The CDR3 spans 13 residues. V shed 5 bases and J shed 2 bases, with 8 bases lying between them. DNA for the CDR3: TGTGCCAGCAGTCTCAGGGCCACAGATACGCAGTATTTT. Translating gives CASSLRATDTQYF.

V is TRBV2 and J is TRBJ1-1; D possibly corresponds to TRBD1 (6 bases). Trimming left V 6 bases short and J 11 bases short, with 16 bases between. Germline-derived CDR1 and CDR2 are SNHLY and FYNNEI. This CDR3 comprises 12 residues. The CDR3 reads CASRELTGRAFF. Here the CDR3 DNA reads TGTGCCAGCAGGGAACTCACAGGGAGGGCTTTCTTT.

To note about this clone: The sample has other DNA sequences that encode this CDR3 too. The chain joins TRBV27 to TRBJ1-2; possible D gene TRBD1, 5 bases. V shed 2 bases and J shed 2 bases, with 9 bases lying between them. CDR1 and CDR2 from the germline V gene are MNHEY and SMNVEV (reference sequence). This CDR3 comprises 14 residues. The DNA of the CDR3 is TGTGCCAGCAGTTTAAGTCCAGGGAACTATGGCTACACCTTC. It is translated as CASSLSPGNYGYTF.

The V gene is TRBV11-3, the J gene TRBJ1-2, with D uncertain. The CDR3 is 12 amino acids. CDR1 and CDR2 (germline): SGHNT, YENEEA. CDR3 loop: CVTVGGNYGYTF. The CDR3 DNA reads as TGTGTCACTGTGGGCGGTAACTATGGCTACACCTTC.

The chain recombines TRBV7-3 with TRBJ1-2, with a tentative D call TRBD1 (5 bases). CDR1 SGHTA and CDR2 FQGTGA come from the germline V gene. This CDR3 is built from 17 residues. V dropped 5 bases and J dropped 8 bases, with 27 bases sitting between them. As DNA, the CDR3 is TGTGCCAGCAGCCCGGGACTGATAAGTGCTTTGATGATCGGCTACACCTTC. The encoded protein is CASSPGLISALMIGYTF.

The gene calls are TRBV14 and TRBJ1-1, with D unclear. V gave up 7 bases and J gave up 2 bases, with 11 bases separating them. This CDR3 region has 13 residues. Germline CDR1 and CDR2: SGHDN and FVKESK. CDR3 nucleotides: TGTGCCAGCACCCGATCGGCTAACACTGAAGCTTTCTTT. It specifies CASTRSANTEAFF.

As to this clone: Other DNA sequences from this sample encode an identical CDR3 as well. The J gene is TRBJ2-5, the V gene TRBV4-1; TRBD2 matches 16 bases. The ends lost 0 bases at V and 2 bases at J; junction bases unmatched: 3. The CDR3 is 18 amino acids. Germline CDR1 reads MGHRA; CDR2 reads YSYEKL. The CDR3 spells CASSQDTGLAGGQETQYF. CDR3 DNA: TGCGCCAGCAGCCAAGATACGGGACTAGCGGGGGGGCAAGAGACCCAGTACTTC.

The J gene is TRBJ2-5, the V gene TRBV6-2 or TRBV6-3; 8 positions agree with TRBD1. Germline-derived CDR1 and CDR2 are MNHEY and SVGEGT. V was clipped by 4 bases and J by 5 bases; unmatched bases: 6. The CDR3 is 14 amino acids. CDR3 region: CASSSGTGLETQYF. The CDR3 coding sequence is TGTGCCAGCAGTTCCGGGACAGGTTTGGAGACCCAGTACTTC.

This clone was observed a single time. The rearrangement joins TRBV27 to TRBJ1-2; weak D call: TRBD1 (6 bases). Trimming left V 4 bases short and J 6 bases short, with 18 bases between. This CDR3 region has 15 residues. Germline-derived CDR1 and CDR2 are MNHEY and SMNVEV (reference sequence). CDR3 DNA sequence: TGTGCCAGCAGTTGGGGGGCGCTCCCAGTGGATGGCTACACCTTC. Translating gives CASSWGALPVDGYTF.

The rearrangement links TRBV7-9 to TRBJ2-2; D remains unclear. The CDR3 is 15 amino acids. Germline V gene sequence: CDR1 SEHNR, CDR2 FQNEAQ (reference sequence). The germline V and J ends were trimmed by 5 bases and 0 bases, with 10 bases remaining between them. The CDR3 region is CASSPPSANTGELFF. Here the CDR3 DNA reads TGTGCCAGCAGCCCCCCTTCGGCGAACACCGGGGAGCTGTTTTTT. Full variable domain (outside the CDR3, taken from reference TRBV7-9 and TRBJ2-2): DTGVSQNPRHKITKRGQNVTFRCDPISEHNRLYWYRQTLGQGPEFLTYFQNEAQLEKSRLLSDRFSAERPKGSFSTLEIQRTEQGDSAMYLCASSPPSANTGELFFGEGSRLTVL.